This T cell receptor (beta chain) comes out of a study of neurological immune-mediated disorders. Synthesis of cDNA was carried out by template-switch 5'RACE. The reaction used 10-nucleotide random UMIs. TCRdb re-analysed the 5' RACE reads in MiXCR, keeping a single row per CDR3 protein. Of 55,000 to 65,000 distinct CDR3 sequences in the sample, roughly 10% are singletons; the top ten hold about 6.3%. Time point denoted: longitudinal time-point 1 (baseline). This clonotype occurred many times. V was pared by 2 bases and J by 6 bases, with 5 bases between. CDR3 length: 13 amino acids. Germline CDR1 reads MNHNY; CDR2 reads SVGAGI (reference sequence).

This clonotype originated in a male donor with HTLV-1-associated myelopathy (HAM/TSP). This chain links TRBV6-6 with TRBJ1-6; D not resolved. Sequenced material: PBMCs. The CDR3 bases are TGTGCCAGCAGTTACACAGTTAATTCACCCCTCCACTTT. This gives the protein CASSYTVNSPLHF.